One sample yielded the 29 T cell receptor beta chains listed below, sequenced in a study of prognosis after radiotherapy for stage I lung cancer. From genomic DNA, two-round multiplex PCR was used to amplify TCR beta CDR3. The first PCR round targeted every TRBV and TRBJ gene with specific primers. MiXCR was run by TCRdb on the multiplex PCR reads, yielding one entry per CDR3 protein. The table records roughly 29,000 distinct CDR3 sequences, 31% of them present only once. The specimen comprised PBMCs, sampled before or after stereotactic body radiation therapy (not recorded which). Receptors were obtained from a donor of 50 years or more with non-small cell lung cancer.

On this clonotype itself: It may be a read error: a sequence one base away is much more abundant. The chain employs TRBV9 and TRBJ1-1; D not resolved. Trimming cost V 0 bases and J 4 bases, with 7 bases left between them. The CDR3 spans 13 residues. CDR1 is SGDLS and CDR2 is YYNGEE in the germline V gene. CDR3 DNA sequence: TGTGCCAGCAGCGTAGGTCGCAGCACTGAAGCTTTCTTT. Its translation: CASSVGRSTEAFF.

This clonotype was counted ten times or more. This rearrangement joins TRBV12-3 or TRBV12-4 to TRBJ1-6; TRBD1 matches at 9 bases. The J segment lost 6 bases and the V segment lost 1 base, leaving 4 bases of the junction unmatched. CDR3 length: 16 residues. The CDR3 region has the DNA TGTGCCAGCAGTTTAGGGCCGACAGGGGGTAATTCACCCCTCCACTTT. It translates to CASSLGPTGGNSPLHF.

This clonotype was picked up many times. The chain links TRBV19 to TRBJ1-4; no firm D call. The CDR3 is 14 amino acids. Trimming left V 9 bases short and J 2 bases short, with 13 bases between. Germline assignment: CDR1 LNHDA and CDR2 SQIVND (reference sequence). This CDR3 reads CASRDGGTNEKLFF. DNA of the CDR3: TGTGCCAGCAGAGATGGTGGGACTAATGAAAAACTGTTTTTT.

This clonotype showed up many times. The rearrangement links TRBV20-1 to TRBJ2-3; 14 nucleotides line up with TRBD2. The CDR3 length is 17 residues. The V and J ends lost 6 bases and 3 bases, in that order; junction bases with no gene match: 11. Germline V CDR1 and CDR2: DFQATT, SNEGSKA (reference sequence). The CDR3 is CSAFRTSGRPWTDTQYF. The CDR3 region has the DNA TGCAGTGCCTTCAGGACTAGCGGGAGGCCGTGGACAGATACGCAGTATTTT.

This chain links TRBV27 with TRBJ2-2, with TRBD2 matching over 11 bases. Germline CDR1 and CDR2: MNHEY and SMNVEV (reference sequence). The CDR3 runs 18 residues. J gave up 6 bases and V 7 bases, and 16 bases lay outside the gene matches. DNA of the CDR3: TGTGCCAGCATCCTACGGCTAACTAGCGGGAGAGGCGCCGGGGAGCTGTTTTTT. Translating gives CASILRLTSGRGAGELFF.

Ten or more counts support this clonotype. The genes are TRBV19 and TRBJ2-7; maybe TRBD2 (6 bases). V was shortened by 5 bases and J by 6 bases, with 11 bases between the two germline ends. This CDR3 is built from 12 residues. Per the germline V gene, CDR1 is LNHDA and CDR2 is SQIVND (reference sequence). The CDR3 nucleotides read TGTGCCAGTAGTGCACGGGACTTCGAGCAGTACTTC. This codes for CASSARDFEQYF.

Comment on this clonotype: An end of the junction differs from the germline gene, which may be a read error. CDR3 loop: CASIQGDLPGHLSF. The CDR3 coding sequence is TGTGCCAGCATCCAAGGTGACCTCCCGGGACACCTTTCCTTC. The chain combines TRBV14 with TRBJ2-7, with a tentative D call TRBD1 (6 bases). Germline-derived CDR1 and CDR2 are SGHDN and FVKESK. This CDR3 is 14 amino acids long.

The J gene is TRBJ2-1, the V gene TRBV29-1; D call uncertain. V was trimmed by 2 bases and J by 8 bases, leaving 16 bases between them. The length of the CDR3 is 14 residues. The germline CDR1 and CDR2 sequences are SQVTM and ANQGSEA. Here the CDR3 DNA reads TGCAGCGTTGAATTGGTACGTGTCAGCTATGAGCAGTTCTTC. It is translated as CSVELVRVSYEQFF.

There are many counts of this clonotype. V gene TRBV7-2 combines with J gene TRBJ1-5, with D uncertain. The CDR3 runs to 15 residues. Germline lookup yields CDR1 SGHTA and CDR2 FQGNSA. Trimming removed 1 base from V and 2 bases from J, with 9 bases in between. The chain's CDR3 is CASSLDGRGNQPQHF. As DNA, the CDR3 is TGTGCCAGCAGCTTAGACGGACGGGGCAATCAGCCCCAGCATTTT.

Comment on this clonotype: The junction differs from germline at one of its ends, possibly a read error. The rearrangement joins TRBV28 to TRBJ1-6, with D maybe TRBD1 (6 bases). The CDR3 runs to 14 residues. Per germline, CDR1 MDHEN and CDR2 SYDVKM. Here the CDR3 reads CASRAGGDNSTLHF. The CDR3 DNA is TGTGCCAGCAGAGCCGGGGGCGATAATTCAACCCTCCACTTT.

This clonotype was seen repeatedly, ten times or more. The CDR3, as DNA: TGTGCCACCAGCAGAGATCGAAGACAGAGCACAGATACGCAGTATTTT. It translates to CATSRDRRQSTDTQYF. The genes are TRBV15 and TRBJ2-3; D is possibly TRBD1 (5 bases). Looked up from germline, CDR1 is LNHNV and CDR2 is YYDKDF (reference sequence). The CDR3 is 16 residues long. V lost 0 bases, J lost 0 bases, and 10 bases lay in between.

This clonotype was counted many times. V gene TRBV7-2 combines with J gene TRBJ2-7; D perhaps matches TRBD1 (6 bases). Trimming pared 5 bases from V and 2 bases from J, leaving 13 bases between. Germline CDR1 reads SGHTA; CDR2 reads FQGNSA. This CDR3 comprises 14 residues. Written as DNA, the CDR3 is TGTGCCAGCAGCATCAGGACAGAAGCCTACGAGCAGTACTTC. This sequence encodes CASSIRTEAYEQYF.

This clonotype was counted at least ten times. CDR3: CSALGSGTDTQYF. CDR3 coding DNA: TGCAGTGCCTTAGGTTCAGGCACAGATACGCAGTATTTT. The rearrangement uses TRBV20-1 and TRBJ2-3; D unclear. Germline CDR1 reads DFQATT; CDR2 reads SNEGSKA (reference sequence). The CDR3 is 13 amino acids. Between the trimmed V and J ends, which lost 6 bases and 1 base, there was a span of 11 bases.

There are a few counts of this clonotype. A read error may explain this, as a much larger clone is one base away. The chain combines TRBV28 with TRBJ2-7; 7 bases match TRBD1. The CDR3 has 15 residues. Germline V gene data show CDR1 as MDHEN and CDR2 as SYDVKM. CDR3 in amino acids: CASSLGSGTEYERYF. DNA for the CDR3: TGTGCCAGCAGTTTGGGATCCGGGACAGAGTACGAGCGGTACTTC.

The table lists this clonotype with many counts. The chain couples TRBV5-1 to TRBJ1-1; TRBD1 matches 7 bases. V lost 4 bases, J lost 1 base, and 4 bases stayed unmatched. Germline CDR1 reads SGHRS; CDR2 reads YFSETQ. The CDR3 covers 14 residues. The CDR3 coding sequence is TGCGCCAGCAGCCCGGGGACAGAGAACACTGAAGCTTTCTTT. Translating gives CASSPGTENTEAFF.

This clonotype was counted many times. The chain links TRBV14 to TRBJ2-1; no clear D. Germline V lookup: CDR1 SGHDN, CDR2 FVKESK. With 1 base removed from V and 0 bases from J, the gap between germline ends came to 10 bases. This CDR3 is built from 16 residues. Here the CDR3 DNA reads TGTGCCAGCAGCCAAGTTGACATCAGCTCCTACAATGAGCAGTTCTTC. Protein product: CASSQVDISSYNEQFF.

A remark on this clonotype: A much larger clone lies a single base off, so this may be a read error. The genes are TRBV20-1 and TRBJ1-1, with 7 bases that match TRBD1. This CDR3 is 16 amino acids long. The V gene end was trimmed by 3 bases and the J gene end by 0 bases; junction bases not matched to a gene: 10. Germline CDR1 is DFQATT and CDR2 is SNEGSKA (reference sequence). The CDR3 nucleotides are TGCAGTGCTAGGGAGAGGGGACAGAGAATGAACACTGAAGCTTTCTTT. It translates to CSARERGQRMNTEAFF.

In its sample, this clonotype ranks as medium-sized. The chain combines TRBV5-1 with TRBJ2-7; the D gene is possibly TRBD2 (7 bases). V was pared by 0 bases and J by 2 bases, with 12 bases between. Germline CDR1 is SGHRS and CDR2 is YFSETQ. The CDR3 is 15 amino acids. The CDR3 region has the DNA TGCGCCAGCAGCTTGGAGGCGGGGGCCACCTACGAGCAGTACTTC. It is translated as CASSLEAGATYEQYF.

The chain couples TRBV3-1 to TRBJ1-2, with a tentative D call TRBD1 (6 bases). CDR1 is LGHDT, CDR2 YNNKEL, per germline (reference sequence). The V end was cut by 3 bases, the J end by 6 bases, with 14 bases between. The CDR3 is made up of 14 amino acids. CDR3 nucleotides: TGTGCCAGCAGCCATAGAACAGGGTGGAATGGCTACACCTTC. Its protein is CASSHRTGWNGYTF.

Concerning this clonotype itself: It differs at one base from a far larger clone, so likely a read error. CDR3 DNA: TGTGCCAGCAGTTACGGTCGTCTCTCTGGGTCCAACGTCCTGACTTTC. Translating gives CASSYGRLSGSNVLTF. The genes are TRBV6-9 and TRBJ2-6; D is unclear. The CDR3 covers 16 residues. Germline CDR1 is MNHGY and CDR2 is SVAAGI.

In this sample, this clonotype turned up many times. The chain joins TRBV9 to TRBJ1-5; D is possibly TRBD1 (6 bases). V was clipped by 4 bases and J by 0 bases, with 29 bases between them. CDR3 size: 21 residues. Germline lookup yields CDR1 SGDLS and CDR2 YYNGEE. The CDR3 DNA is TGTGCCAGCAGCCACCGTCAGGGCGGGGGCGAAGACCTCTATAGCAATCAGCCCCAGCATTTT. It translates to CASSHRQGGGEDLYSNQPQHF.

By frequency in the sample, this clonotype is medium-sized. This rearrangement joins TRBV6-2 or TRBV6-3 to TRBJ1-6; TRBD1 matches 11 bases. The germline V gene has CDR1 MNHEY and CDR2 SVGEGT. J lost 7 bases, V lost 5 bases, and 7 bases had no gene match. The CDR3 totals 16 residues. The CDR3 protein is CASSLGQGAQNSPLHF. DNA of the CDR3: TGTGCCAGCAGTCTCGGACAGGGGGCTCAGAATTCACCCCTCCACTTT.

This clonotype has at least ten counts. J is TRBJ1-5 and V is TRBV9; TRBD1 is a possible D gene (6 bases). CDR1 and CDR2 from the germline V gene are SGDLS and YYNGEE. The CDR3 contains 16 residues. Trimming shortened V by 4 bases and J by 7 bases, and 21 bases separated the two germline ends. CDR3 protein: CASSRGLGGIGQPQHF. The DNA for the CDR3 is TGTGCCAGCAGCCGTGGCTTAGGGGGGATAGGCCAGCCCCAGCATTTT. The complete variable domain, with remaining parts taken from reference TRBV9 and TRBJ1-5, reads DSGVTQTPKHLITATGQRVTLRCSPRSGDLSVYWYQQSLDQGLQFLIQYYNGEERAKGNILERFSAQQFPDLHSELNLSSLELGDSALYFCASSRGLGGIGQPQHFGDGTRLSIL.

This clonotype was seen repeatedly, ten times or more. CDR3 loop: CATSLGDEQYF. CDR3 in DNA: TGTGCCACCTCCCTCGGGGACGAGCAGTACTTC. The chain combines TRBV24-1 with TRBJ2-7; D possibly corresponds to TRBD2 (5 bases). V lost 9 bases, J lost 5 bases, and 10 bases lay in between. The CDR3 runs to 11 residues. Germline assignment: CDR1 KGHDR and CDR2 SFDVKD.

In this sample, this clonotype turned up many times. The J gene is TRBJ2-7, the V gene TRBV9; 11 bases fit TRBD1. Trimming cost V 2 bases and J 0 bases; bases outside gene matches: 1. The CDR3 extends over 15 amino acids. CDR1 is SGDLS and CDR2 is YYNGEE in the germline V gene. This chain's CDR3 is CASSVGTGGSYEQYF. In DNA form, the CDR3 reads TGTGCCAGCAGCGTGGGGACAGGGGGCTCCTACGAGCAGTACTTC. Combining the CDR3 with reference TRBV9 and TRBJ2-7 gives the whole variable domain DSGVTQTPKHLITATGQRVTLRCSPRSGDLSVYWYQQSLDQGLQFLIQYYNGEERAKGNILERFSAQQFPDLHSELNLSSLELGDSALYFCASSVGTGGSYEQYFGPGTRLTVT.

The V gene is TRBV6-4, the J gene TRBJ2-2, with D unclear. V was pared by 7 bases and J by 11 bases, with 11 bases between. The CDR3 consists of 11 residues. CDR1 and CDR2 from the germline V gene are MRHNA and SNTAGT. CDR3 amino acids: CASKGHRELFF. As DNA, the CDR3 is TGTGCCAGCAAAGGGCACCGTGAGCTGTTTTTT.

With regard to this clonotype: A read error is likely here: a far larger clone is one base away. The chain links TRBV6-2 or TRBV6-3 to TRBJ1-1; D possibly corresponds to TRBD1 (5 bases). The length of the CDR3 is 16 residues. Per germline, CDR1 MNHEY and CDR2 SVGEGT. The V end lost 5 bases, the J end lost 4 bases, and 20 bases lay between the germline ends. Here the CDR3 DNA reads TGTGCCAGCAGTCTCACTTCGAGAAGGGGCGGCACTGAAGCTTTCTTT. Translation gives CASSLTSRRGGTEAFF.

In its sample, this clonotype was seen many times. The chain couples TRBV30 to TRBJ2-3; D remains unclear. The V and J ends lost 2 bases and 3 bases respectively, with 3 bases between them. Germline CDR1 reads GTSNPN; CDR2 reads SVGIG (reference sequence). The CDR3 has 11 residues. In DNA, the CDR3 is TGTGCCTGGAGTAGGACAGATACGCAGTATTTT. Translation gives CAWSRTDTQYF.

This clonotype was found many times. V usage is TRBV19 and J usage is TRBJ1-5, with D unclear. V was pared by 9 bases and J by 3 bases, with 15 bases between. This CDR3 region has 14 residues. The germline V gene encodes CDR1 LNHDA and CDR2 SQIVND (reference sequence). The CDR3 region is CASSLANNNQPQHF. As DNA, the CDR3 is TGTGCCAGCTCACTAGCCAATAACAATCAGCCCCAGCATTTT.